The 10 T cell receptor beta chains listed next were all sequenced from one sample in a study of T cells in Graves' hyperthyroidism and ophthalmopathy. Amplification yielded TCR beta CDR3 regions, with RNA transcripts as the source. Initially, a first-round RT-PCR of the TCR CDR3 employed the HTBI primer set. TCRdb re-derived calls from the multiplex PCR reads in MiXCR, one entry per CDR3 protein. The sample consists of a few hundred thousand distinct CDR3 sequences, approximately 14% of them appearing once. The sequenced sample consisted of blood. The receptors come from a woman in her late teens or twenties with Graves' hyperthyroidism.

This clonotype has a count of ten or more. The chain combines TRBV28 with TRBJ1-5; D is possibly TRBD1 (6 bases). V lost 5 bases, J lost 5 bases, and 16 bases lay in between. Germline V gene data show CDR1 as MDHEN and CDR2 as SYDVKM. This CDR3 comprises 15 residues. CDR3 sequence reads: CASSAYRAVYQPQHF. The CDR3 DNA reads TGTGCCAGCAGTGCCTACAGGGCGGTTTATCAGCCCCAGCATTTT.

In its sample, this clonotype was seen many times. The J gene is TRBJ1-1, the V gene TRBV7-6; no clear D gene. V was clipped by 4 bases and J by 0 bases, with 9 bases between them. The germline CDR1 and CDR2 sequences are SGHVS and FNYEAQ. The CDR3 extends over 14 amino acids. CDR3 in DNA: TGTGCCAGCAGCTCTCCGGCCCTGAACACTGAAGCTTTCTTT. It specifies CASSSPALNTEAFF.

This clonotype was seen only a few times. CDR3 coding DNA: TGCGCCAGCAGCTTGGCCAGGGTCGAGACCCAGTACTTC. It specifies CASSLARVETQYF. V gene TRBV5-1 combines with J gene TRBJ2-5; tentatively, D is TRBD1 (5 bases). The germline gives CDR1 SGHRS, CDR2 YFSETQ. V was trimmed by 0 bases and J by 5 bases, leaving 8 bases between them. This CDR3 has 13 residues.

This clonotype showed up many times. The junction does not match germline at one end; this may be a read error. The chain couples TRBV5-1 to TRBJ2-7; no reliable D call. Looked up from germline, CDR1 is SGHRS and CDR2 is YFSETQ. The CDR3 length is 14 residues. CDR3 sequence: CASSLGQASNEQYF. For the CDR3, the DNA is TGCGCCAGCAGCTTGGGCCAGGCCTCCAACGAGCAGTACTTC.

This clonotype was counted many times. The CDR3 DNA follows: TGTGCCAGCAGCGGTAAACAGGGGGCTGCAAAGACCCAGTACTTC. This sequence encodes CASSGKQGAAKTQYF. The rearrangement joins TRBV28 to TRBJ2-5, with 9 bases matching TRBD1. Germline CDR1 MDHEN, CDR2 SYDVKM. The V gene end was trimmed by 6 bases and the J gene end by 6 bases; junction bases not matched to a gene: 11. The CDR3 covers 15 residues.

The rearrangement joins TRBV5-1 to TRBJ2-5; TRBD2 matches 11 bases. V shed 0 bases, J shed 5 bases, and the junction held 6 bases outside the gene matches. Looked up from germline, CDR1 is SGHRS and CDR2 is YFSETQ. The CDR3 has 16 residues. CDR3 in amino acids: CASSLEPSGRLETQYF. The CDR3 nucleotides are TGCGCCAGCAGCTTGGAGCCTAGCGGGAGGTTGGAGACCCAGTACTTC.

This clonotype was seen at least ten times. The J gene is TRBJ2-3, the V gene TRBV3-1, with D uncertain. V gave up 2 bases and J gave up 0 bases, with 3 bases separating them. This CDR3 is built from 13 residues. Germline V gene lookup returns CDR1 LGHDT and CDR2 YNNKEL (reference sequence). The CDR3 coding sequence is TGTGCCAGCAGCCAATGGAGCACAGATACGCAGTATTTT. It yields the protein CASSQWSTDTQYF.

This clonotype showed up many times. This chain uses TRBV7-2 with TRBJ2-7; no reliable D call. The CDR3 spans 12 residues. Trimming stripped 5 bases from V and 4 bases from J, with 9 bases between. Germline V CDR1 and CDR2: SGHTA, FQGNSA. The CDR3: CASSVPRYEQYF. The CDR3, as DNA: TGTGCCAGCAGCGTACCCCGTTACGAGCAGTACTTC.

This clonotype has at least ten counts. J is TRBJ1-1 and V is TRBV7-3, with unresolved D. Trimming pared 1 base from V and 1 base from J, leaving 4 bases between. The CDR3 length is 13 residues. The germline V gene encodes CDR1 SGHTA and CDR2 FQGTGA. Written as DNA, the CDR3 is TGTGCCAGCAGCTTAAAGCAGAACACTGAAGCTTTCTTT. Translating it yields CASSLKQNTEAFF. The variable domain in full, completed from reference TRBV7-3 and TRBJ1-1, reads GAGVSQTPSNKVTEKGKYVELRCDPISGHTALYWYRQSLGQGPEFLIYFQGTGAADDSGLPNDRFFAVRPEGSVSTLKIQRTERGDSAVYLCASSLKQNTEAFFGQGTRLTVV.

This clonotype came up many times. DNA of the CDR3: TGTGCCAGCAGCCTCGGGACAGTAAACACCTACGAGCAGTACTTC. Protein sequence: CASSLGTVNTYEQYF. The genes are TRBV3-1 and TRBJ2-7; 7 positions match TRBD1. The CDR3 loop spans 15 amino acids. Trimming at V came to 4 bases and at J to 2 bases, leaving 8 bases not matched to a gene. Germline CDR1 reads LGHDT; CDR2 reads YNNKEL (reference sequence).